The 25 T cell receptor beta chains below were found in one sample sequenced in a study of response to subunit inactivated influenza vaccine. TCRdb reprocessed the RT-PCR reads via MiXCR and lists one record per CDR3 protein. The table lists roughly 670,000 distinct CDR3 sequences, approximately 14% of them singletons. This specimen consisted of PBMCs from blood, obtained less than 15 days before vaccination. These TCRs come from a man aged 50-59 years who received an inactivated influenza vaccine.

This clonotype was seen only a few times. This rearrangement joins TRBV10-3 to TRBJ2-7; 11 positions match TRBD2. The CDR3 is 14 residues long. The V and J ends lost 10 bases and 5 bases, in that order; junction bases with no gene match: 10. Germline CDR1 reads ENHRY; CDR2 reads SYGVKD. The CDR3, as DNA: TGTGCCACCAATTCGGGACTAGCGGTCCACGAGCAGTACTTC. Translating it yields CATNSGLAVHEQYF.

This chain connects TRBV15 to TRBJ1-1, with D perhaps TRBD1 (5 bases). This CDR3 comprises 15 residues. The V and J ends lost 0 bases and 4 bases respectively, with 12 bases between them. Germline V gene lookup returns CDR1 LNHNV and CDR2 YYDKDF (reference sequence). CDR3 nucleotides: TGTGCCACCAGCAGAGAGGTCAGGGCGGCCACTGAAGCTTTCTTT. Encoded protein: CATSREVRAATEAFF.

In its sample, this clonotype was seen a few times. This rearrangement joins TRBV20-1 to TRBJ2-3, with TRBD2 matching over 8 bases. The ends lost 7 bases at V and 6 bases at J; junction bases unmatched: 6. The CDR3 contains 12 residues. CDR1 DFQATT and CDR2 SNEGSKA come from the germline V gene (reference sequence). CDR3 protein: CSESGSGDTQYF. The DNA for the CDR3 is TGCAGTGAAAGCGGGAGCGGGGATACGCAGTATTTT.

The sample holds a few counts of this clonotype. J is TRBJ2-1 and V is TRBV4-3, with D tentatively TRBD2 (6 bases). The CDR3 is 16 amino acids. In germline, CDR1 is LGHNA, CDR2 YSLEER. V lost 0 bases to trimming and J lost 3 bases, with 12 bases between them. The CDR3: CASSQEASVYYNEQFF. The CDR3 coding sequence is TGCGCCAGCAGCCAAGAAGCTAGCGTCTACTACAATGAGCAGTTCTTC.

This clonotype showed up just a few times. The CDR3 region is CASGSGQNTGELFF. The DNA for the CDR3 is TGTGCTAGTGGTTCGGGACAGAACACCGGGGAGCTGTTTTTT. The chain uses TRBV12-5 and TRBJ2-2, with a possible D match to TRBD1 (6 bases). Trimming left V 4 bases short and J 1 base short, with 7 bases between. Germline V gives CDR1 LGHNT, CDR2 FRNRAP. CDR3 length: 14 residues.

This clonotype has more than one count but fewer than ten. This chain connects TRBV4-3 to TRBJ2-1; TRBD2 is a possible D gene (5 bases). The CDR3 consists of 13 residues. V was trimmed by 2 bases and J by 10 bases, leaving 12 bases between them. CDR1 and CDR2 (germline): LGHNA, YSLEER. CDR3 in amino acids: CASSQPLRGEQFF. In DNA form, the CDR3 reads TGCGCCAGCAGCCAACCCCTTCGAGGGGAGCAGTTCTTC.

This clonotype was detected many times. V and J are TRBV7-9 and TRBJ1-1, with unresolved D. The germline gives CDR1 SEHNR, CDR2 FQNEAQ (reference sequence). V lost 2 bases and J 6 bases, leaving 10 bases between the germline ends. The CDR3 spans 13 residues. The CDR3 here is CASSLSGTAEAFF. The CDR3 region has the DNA TGTGCCAGCAGCTTAAGCGGAACGGCTGAAGCTTTCTTT.

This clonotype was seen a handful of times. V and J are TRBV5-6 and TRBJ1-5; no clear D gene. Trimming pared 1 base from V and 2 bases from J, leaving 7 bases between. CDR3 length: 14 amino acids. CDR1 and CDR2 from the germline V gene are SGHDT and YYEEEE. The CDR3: CASSLRSGNQPQHF. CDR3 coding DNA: TGTGCCAGCAGCTTGAGGTCGGGCAATCAGCCCCAGCATTTT.

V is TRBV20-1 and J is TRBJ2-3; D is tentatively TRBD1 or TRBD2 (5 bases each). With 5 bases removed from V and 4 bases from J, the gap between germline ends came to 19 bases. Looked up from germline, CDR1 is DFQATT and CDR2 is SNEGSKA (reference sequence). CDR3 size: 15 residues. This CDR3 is CSAGGSGGRSDTQYF. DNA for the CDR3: TGCAGTGCTGGGGGAAGCGGCGGAAGGTCAGATACGCAGTATTTT.

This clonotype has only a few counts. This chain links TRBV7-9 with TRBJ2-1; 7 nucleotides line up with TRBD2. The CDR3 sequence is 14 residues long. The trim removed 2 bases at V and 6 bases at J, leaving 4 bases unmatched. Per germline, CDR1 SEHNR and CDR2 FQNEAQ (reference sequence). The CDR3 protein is CASSLKGGSNEQFF. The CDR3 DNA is TGTGCCAGCAGCTTAAAAGGCGGGAGCAATGAGCAGTTCTTC.

Here the CDR3 reads CASSLAGLTKNIQYF. CDR3 in DNA: TGCGCCAGCAGCTTGGCCGGACTAACCAAAAACATTCAGTACTTC. The chain uses TRBV5-1 and TRBJ2-4; a possible D gene is TRBD2 (6 bases). The length of the CDR3 is 15 residues. V was cut by 0 bases and J by 2 bases, with 9 bases left in between. From germline, CDR1 is SGHRS and CDR2 YFSETQ.

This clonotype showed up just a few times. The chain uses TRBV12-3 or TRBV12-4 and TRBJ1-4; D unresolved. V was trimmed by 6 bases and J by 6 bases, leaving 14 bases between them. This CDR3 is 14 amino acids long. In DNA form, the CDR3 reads TGTGCCAGCAGATTCGGCGGTGGGGATGAAAAACTGTTTTTT. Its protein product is CASRFGGGDEKLFF.

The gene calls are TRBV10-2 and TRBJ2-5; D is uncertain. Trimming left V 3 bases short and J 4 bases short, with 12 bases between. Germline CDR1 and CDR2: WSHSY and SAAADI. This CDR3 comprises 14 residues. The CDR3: CASSDVHSTETQYF. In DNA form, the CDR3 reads TGCGCCAGCAGTGACGTCCACAGTACAGAGACCCAGTACTTC.

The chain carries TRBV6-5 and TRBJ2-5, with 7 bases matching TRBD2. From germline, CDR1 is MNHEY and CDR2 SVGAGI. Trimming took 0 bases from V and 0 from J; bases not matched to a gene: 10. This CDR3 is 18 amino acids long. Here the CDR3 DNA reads TGTGCCAGCAGTTACTCGGTGGGGAGCGGGGCCTACCAAGAGACCCAGTACTTC. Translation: CASSYSVGSGAYQETQYF.

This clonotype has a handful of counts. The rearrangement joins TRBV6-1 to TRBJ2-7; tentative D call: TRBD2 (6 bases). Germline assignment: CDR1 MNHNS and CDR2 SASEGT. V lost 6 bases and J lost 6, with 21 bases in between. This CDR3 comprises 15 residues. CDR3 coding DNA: TGTGCCAGCAGCCGCGCCGGGTCGGGAGACATCGAGCAGTACTTC. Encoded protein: CASSRAGSGDIEQYF.

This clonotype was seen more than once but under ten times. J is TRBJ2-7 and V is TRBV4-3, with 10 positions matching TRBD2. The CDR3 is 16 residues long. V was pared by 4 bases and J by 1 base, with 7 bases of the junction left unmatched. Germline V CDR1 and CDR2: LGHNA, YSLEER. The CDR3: CASSLLAGDSSYEQYF. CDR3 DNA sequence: TGCGCCAGCAGCCTCCTAGCGGGAGATTCTTCCTACGAGCAGTACTTC.

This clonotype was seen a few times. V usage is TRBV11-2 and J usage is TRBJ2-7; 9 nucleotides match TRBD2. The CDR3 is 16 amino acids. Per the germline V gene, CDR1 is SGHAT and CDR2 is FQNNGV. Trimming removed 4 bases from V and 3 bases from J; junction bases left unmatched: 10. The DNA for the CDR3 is TGTGCCAGCAGCTCTCTGAGCGGGGGGTCAGACTACGAGCAGTACTTC. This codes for CASSSLSGGSDYEQYF.

In DNA, the CDR3 is TGTGCCAGCAGCTTTGGACAGGGGGTAAACGAGCAGTACTTC. Translating it yields CASSFGQGVNEQYF. V usage is TRBV7-9 and J usage is TRBJ2-7, with TRBD1 matching over 10 bases. The germline CDR1 and CDR2 sequences are SEHNR and FQNEAQ (reference sequence). The CDR3 is 14 amino acids. V dropped 3 bases and J dropped 5; count of bases not matched to a gene: 4.

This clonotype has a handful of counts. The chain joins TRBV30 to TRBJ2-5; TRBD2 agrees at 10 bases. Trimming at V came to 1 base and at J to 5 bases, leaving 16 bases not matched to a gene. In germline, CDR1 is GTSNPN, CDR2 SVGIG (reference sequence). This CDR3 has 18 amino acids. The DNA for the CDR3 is TGTGCCTGGAGTGGATGGACAGAATCAGCGGGGGGGACCGAGACCCAGTACTTC. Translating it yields CAWSGWTESAGGTETQYF. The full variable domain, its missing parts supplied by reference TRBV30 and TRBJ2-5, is SQTIHQWPATLVQPVGSPLSLECTVEGTSNPNLYWYRQAAGRGLQLLFYSVGIGQISSEVPQNLSASRPQDRQFILSSKKLLLSDSGFYLCAWSGWTESAGGTETQYFGPGTRLLVL.

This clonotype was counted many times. CDR3 protein: CASSSRGQPQHF. The DNA for the CDR3 is TGTGCCAGCAGTTCGAGGGGACAGCCCCAGCATTTT. The chain recombines TRBV28 with TRBJ1-5; D is perhaps TRBD1 (5 bases). Germline V lookup: CDR1 MDHEN, CDR2 SYDVKM. This CDR3 region has 12 residues. V was trimmed by 4 bases and J by 7 bases, leaving 8 bases between them.

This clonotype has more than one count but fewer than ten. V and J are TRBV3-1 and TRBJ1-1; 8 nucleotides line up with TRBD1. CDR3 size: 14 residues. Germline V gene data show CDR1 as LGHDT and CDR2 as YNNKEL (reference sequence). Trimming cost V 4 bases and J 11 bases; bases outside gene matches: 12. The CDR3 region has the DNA TGTGCCAGCAGCCCCTACCAGGGGGCAGGCGGCGCTTTCTTT. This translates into CASSPYQGAGGAFF.

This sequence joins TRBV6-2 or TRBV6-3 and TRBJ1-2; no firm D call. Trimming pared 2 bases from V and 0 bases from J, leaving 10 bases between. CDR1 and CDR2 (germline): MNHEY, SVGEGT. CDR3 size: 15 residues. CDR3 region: CASSYGLTANYGYTF. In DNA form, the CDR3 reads TGTGCCAGCAGTTACGGATTAACAGCTAACTATGGCTACACCTTC.

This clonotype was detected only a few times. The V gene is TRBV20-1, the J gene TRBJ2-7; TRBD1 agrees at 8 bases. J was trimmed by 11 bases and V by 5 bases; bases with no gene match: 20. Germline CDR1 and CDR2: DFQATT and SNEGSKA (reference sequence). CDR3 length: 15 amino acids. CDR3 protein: CSAFILSGQGREEYF. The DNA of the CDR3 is TGCAGTGCTTTTATATTATCCGGACAGGGCAGGGAGGAGTACTTC.

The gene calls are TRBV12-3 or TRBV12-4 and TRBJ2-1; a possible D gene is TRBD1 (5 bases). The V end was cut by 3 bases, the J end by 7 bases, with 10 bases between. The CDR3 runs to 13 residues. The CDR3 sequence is CASSLIGANEQFF. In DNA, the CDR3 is TGTGCCAGCAGTTTGATAGGGGCGAATGAGCAGTTCTTC.

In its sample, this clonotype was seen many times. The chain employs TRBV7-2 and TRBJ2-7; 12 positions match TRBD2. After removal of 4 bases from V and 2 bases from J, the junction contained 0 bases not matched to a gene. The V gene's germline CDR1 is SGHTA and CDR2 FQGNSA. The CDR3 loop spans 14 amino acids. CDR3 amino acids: CASSSSGGAYEQYF. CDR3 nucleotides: TGTGCCAGCAGCTCTAGCGGGGGGGCCTACGAGCAGTACTTC. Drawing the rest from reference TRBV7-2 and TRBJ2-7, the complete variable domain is GAGVSQSPSNKVTEKGKDVELRCDPISGHTALYWYRQSLGQGLEFLIYFQGNSAPDKSGLPSDRFSAERTGGSVSTLTIQRTQQEDSAVYLCASSSSGGAYEQYFGPGTRLTVT.